A selection of T cell receptor beta chains follows, all from one sample in a study of cytomegalovirus exposure and HLA in healthy donors. TCRdb's table, derived via immunoSEQ multiplex PCR, lists solely in-frame clones and lacks some. Counted here are around 97,000 clones, roughly 9.4% occurring once; the ten biggest clones make up around 4.9%. The source material was PBMCs. The receptors come from a man between 45 and 60 years old in good health and CMV-seropositive. Each CDR3 is given with its conserved first and last residue. A D gene is named only where the DNA matches it firmly. Clone size is stated in some rows and not others, as once, few, many or a class when expanded.

abundance,d_gene,v_gene,j_gene,CDR3aa,CDR3nt
-,TRBD1,TRBV7-6,TRBJ2-3,CASSFNRGYSTDTQYF,TGTGCCAGCAGCTTTAACAGGGGATATAGCACAGATACGCAGTATTTT
few,-,TRBV10-3,TRBJ2-5,CAISSTQVETQYF,TGTGCCATCAGCTCGACCCAGGTAGAGACCCAGTACTTC
-,TRBD1,TRBV27,TRBJ2-2,CASRGLQGKTGELFF,TGTGCCAGCAGAGGTTTACAGGGGAAAACCGGGGAGCTGTTTTTT
-,-,TRBV19,TRBJ1-1,CASNGRLNTEAFF,TGTGCCAGTAATGGCAGGTTGAACACTGAAGCTTTCTTT
few,TRBD2,TRBV9,TRBJ2-1,CASSGPTSGRTYNEQFF,TGTGCCAGCAGCGGCCCCACTAGCGGACGTACCTACAATGAGCAGTTCTTC
few,-,TRBV7-2,TRBJ2-5,CASSLWVGVGLAETQYF,TGTGCCAGCAGCTTATGGGTGGGAGTGGGGTTAGCAGAGACCCAGTACTTC
-,TRBD1,TRBV27,TRBJ2-7,CASSSFGQGSIYEQYF,TGTGCCAGCAGTTCTTTTGGACAGGGGTCAATTTACGAGCAGTACTTC
-,TRBD2,TRBV10-3,TRBJ2-1,CAIGSVAGGSSYNEQFF,TGTGCCATCGGCAGCGTAGCGGGGGGGAGCTCCTACAATGAGCAGTTCTTC
few,-,TRBV7-2,TRBJ2-5,CASNFPPEGGWDRETQYF,TGTGCCAGCAACTTTCCTCCGGAGGGCGGGTGGGACCGGGAGACCCAGTACTTC
few,-,TRBV10-3,TRBJ2-7,CAISESRGTPYEQYF,TGTGCCATCAGTGAGTCCCGGGGGACTCCCTACGAGCAGTACTTC
-,-,TRBV7-2,TRBJ1-5,CASSLNAMVPNQPQHF,TGTGCCAGCAGTCTTAATGCGATGGTGCCCAATCAGCCCCAGCATTTT
-,TRBD1,TRBV27,TRBJ2-5,CASSPNRDRVFMETQYF,TGTGCCAGCAGCCCCAACCGGGACAGGGTTTTCATGGAGACCCAGTACTTC
few,-,TRBV7-6,TRBJ1-3,CASSRESSGNTIYF,TGTGCCAGCAGCAGAGAGAGCTCTGGAAACACCATATATTTT
few,TRBD1,TRBV30,TRBJ2-7,CAWRFGQGAYEQYF,TGTGCCTGGAGGTTCGGACAGGGCGCATACGAGCAGTACTTC
few,-,TRBV7-2,TRBJ2-2,CASSLEEAPNTGELFF,TGTGCCAGCAGCTTAGAGGAGGCCCCGAACACCGGGGAGCTGTTTTTT
few,TRBD1,TRBV6-5,TRBJ2-5,CASTRQGSDGETQYF,TGTGCCAGCACTAGACAGGGAAGCGACGGAGAGACCCAGTACTTC
few,TRBD1,TRBV28,TRBJ1-2,CASSQGTGSPGYTF,TGTGCCAGCAGCCAAGGGACAGGGTCACCTGGCTACACCTTC
-,-,TRBV7-3,TRBJ2-3,CASSNQGGRWDTQYF,TGTGCCAGCAGCAACCAGGGGGGACGCTGGGATACGCAGTATTTT
few,-,TRBV29-1,TRBJ2-3,CSVGLQGGTTDTQYF,TGCAGCGTTGGTCTCCAAGGCGGAACCACAGATACGCAGTATTTT
few,TRBD2,TRBV30,TRBJ2-1,CRWGEGPTTYNEQFF,TGCCGGTGGGGGGAGGGCCCGACAACCTACAATGAGCAGTTCTTC
few,TRBD2,TRBV5-4,TRBJ2-1,CASSLGTSGSYGGNEQFF,TGTGCCAGCAGCTTGGGGACTAGCGGGAGCTACGGGGGCAATGAGCAGTTCTTC